The text below deals with one T cell receptor beta chain. This specimen belongs to a study of CD8 T cells in Susac syndrome. TCR beta from blood CD8+ and CD4+ T cells was sequenced. The authors negatively isolated CD8+ and CD4+ T cells and FACS-enriched TEMRA cells. Random-hexamer reverse transcription was applied to about 0.45 to 1 ug RNA. By means of immunoSEQ multiplex PCR, TCR beta CDR3 spanning 54 Vbeta and 13 Jbeta underwent amplification. TCRdb reprocessed the immunoSEQ multiplex PCR reads via MiXCR and lists one record per CDR3 protein. The sample comprises fewer than 200,000 distinct CDR3 sequences, approximately 93% of which are singletons, and 0.09% to 0.12% rests with the top ten. The material sequenced was CD4+ T cells from PBMCs. This TCR was recovered from a human donor in good health.

CDR3 protein: CSVVLGANKNIQYF. Here the CDR3 DNA reads TGCAGCGTTGTGCTGGGGGCAAATAAAAACATTCAGTACTTC. V usage is TRBV29-1 and J usage is TRBJ2-4, with D tentatively TRBD1 (6 bases). Trimming removed 4 bases at V and 4 bases at J, with 14 bases between. Per the germline V gene, CDR1 is SQVTM and CDR2 is ANQGSEA. This CDR3 is 14 amino acids long.